This entry lists 14 T cell receptor beta chains sequenced from one sample in a study of blood T cell repertoires in COVID-19 (TCRdb year 2020). Libraries were built with the immunoSEQ multiplex PCR assay. TCRdb mirrors the immuneACCESS table, restricted to in-frame sequences. Some clones are absent from its copies; in checked studies, under half trace to an unresolved V gene, and the reason for the others is unknown. Recorded for this sample are tens of thousands of clones; approximately 87% of them occurred a single time. 3.5% to 5% of the sample is held by the ten biggest clonotypes. The sequencing input was peripheral blood. All receptors come from a human donor in a cohort sampled during active COVID-19.

The rearrangement uses TRBV9 and TRBJ1-1, with unresolved D. Germline-derived CDR1 and CDR2 are SGDLS and YYNGEE. This CDR3 contains 14 residues. With 4 bases removed from V and 2 bases from J, the gap between germline ends came to 12 bases. The chain's CDR3 is CASSPERHNTEAFF. CDR3 in DNA: TGTGCCAGCAGCCCGGAGAGGCACAACACTGAAGCTTTCTTT.

The V call is TRBV19, the J call TRBJ2-7, with 8 bases aligning to TRBD1. The CDR3 has 14 amino acids. Losses at the gene ends were 10 bases for V and 2 bases for J; bases not matched to a gene: 10. Germline V gives CDR1 LNHDA, CDR2 SQIVND (reference sequence). In DNA form, the CDR3 reads TGTGCCACTCAGTTTGGACAGGGAGCCTACGAGCAGTACTTC. Amino acids: CATQFGQGAYEQYF. The full variable domain, in which reference TRBV19 and TRBJ2-7 provide the parts outside the CDR3, is DGGITQSPKYLFRKEGQNVTLSCEQNLNHDAMYWYRQDPGQGLRLIYYSQIVNDFQKGDIAEGYSVSREKKESFPLTVTSAQKNPTAFYLCATQFGQGAYEQYFGPGTRLTVT.

This rearrangement joins TRBV5-5 to TRBJ1-5, with a possible D match to TRBD1 (5 bases). V was cut by 1 base and J by 2 bases, with 10 bases left in between. The CDR3 length is 15 residues. CDR1 and CDR2 from the germline V gene are SGHKS and YYEKEE (reference sequence). The DNA for the CDR3 is TGTGCCAGCAGCTTGAGGGGCTTGGGCAATCAGCCCCAGCATTTT. Translation: CASSLRGLGNQPQHF.

The V gene is TRBV7-2, the J gene TRBJ2-1; D is undetermined. Trimming removed 1 base at V and 10 bases at J, with 14 bases between. Per the germline V gene, CDR1 is SGHTA and CDR2 is FQGNSA. This CDR3 is 14 amino acids long. CDR3 sequence (DNA): TGTGCCAGCAGCTTAGGTCCCTCCGGGTTGGAGCAGTTCTTC. Translating it yields CASSLGPSGLEQFF.

The rearrangement links TRBV19 to TRBJ2-7, with 9 bases matching TRBD1. CDR1 and CDR2 (germline): LNHDA, SQIVND (reference sequence). With V trimmed by 6 bases and J by 5 bases, 11 bases remained unmatched. This CDR3 is 15 amino acids long. Here the CDR3 reads CASRPTGGYSDEQYF. The CDR3 region has the DNA TGTGCCAGTAGACCGACAGGGGGTTATTCAGACGAGCAGTACTTC.

The chain uses TRBV3-1 (or the pseudogene TRBV3-2) and TRBJ1-4, with D hard to call. The CDR3 totals 15 residues. Germline values: CDR1 LGHDT, CDR2 YNNKEL (reference sequence). V dropped 1 base and J dropped 2 bases, with 8 bases sitting between them. DNA for the CDR3: TGTGCCAGCAGCCAAGTTCCGGGGACTAATGAAAAACTGTTTTTT. Encoded protein: CASSQVPGTNEKLFF.

This clone was seen a handful of times. The V call is TRBV5-6, the J call TRBJ2-7, with TRBD2 identical over 8 bases. J gave up 0 bases and V 3 bases, and 8 bases lay outside the gene matches. In germline, CDR1 is SGHDT, CDR2 YYEEEE. The CDR3 is made up of 16 amino acids. Here the CDR3 reads CASSYSSGGASYEQYF. The CDR3 bases are TGTGCCAGCAGCTACTCCTCCGGGGGGGCCTCCTACGAGCAGTACTTC.

V usage is TRBV6-5 and J usage is TRBJ2-7; D perhaps matches TRBD1 (5 bases). Germline V lookup: CDR1 MNHEY, CDR2 SVGAGI. The CDR3 runs 15 residues. Trimming removed 0 bases at V and 2 bases at J, with 11 bases between. The CDR3 sequence: CASSYSTSRAYEQYF. DNA of the CDR3: TGTGCCAGCAGTTACTCGACCAGCAGGGCCTACGAGCAGTACTTC.

This clone turned up a few times. This chain uses TRBV3-1 (or the pseudogene TRBV3-2) with TRBJ1-1, with D possibly matching TRBD1 (5 bases). Germline CDR1 LGHDT, CDR2 YNNKEL (reference sequence). V lost 2 bases and J 5 bases, leaving 9 bases between the germline ends. The CDR3 runs 13 residues. The CDR3 DNA follows: TGTGCCAGCAGCCAATTTGGGGGGACTGAAGCTTTCTTT. Translation gives CASSQFGGTEAFF.

V usage is TRBV19 and J usage is TRBJ1-2; 8 nucleotides match TRBD1. The germline V gene has CDR1 LNHDA and CDR2 SQIVND (reference sequence). This CDR3 spans 15 amino acids. Unmatched junction bases numbered 12, after V lost 5 bases and J lost 7 bases. The CDR3: CASSSDGQGFTGYTF. The DNA for the CDR3 is TGTGCCAGTAGTTCAGACGGACAGGGTTTCACTGGCTACACCTTC. The variable domain in full, with the rest retrieved from reference TRBV19 and TRBJ1-2, is DGGITQSPKYLFRKEGQNVTLSCEQNLNHDAMYWYRQDPGQGLRLIYYSQIVNDFQKGDIAEGYSVSREKKESFPLTVTSAQKNPTAFYLCASSSDGQGFTGYTFGSGTRLTVV.

The chain employs TRBV7-9 and TRBJ2-5; TRBD2 is a possible D gene (6 bases). V was clipped by 2 bases and J by 4 bases, with 14 bases between them. The CDR3 covers 15 residues. Germline CDR1 reads SEHNR; CDR2 reads FQNEAQ (reference sequence). CDR3 DNA: TGTGCCAGCAGCTTACGGTCCGTGGGGGGAGAGACCCAGTACTTC. Its protein product is CASSLRSVGGETQYF.

The chain is built from TRBV14 and TRBJ1-2; D unresolved. CDR1 and CDR2 (germline): SGHDN, FVKESK. V was trimmed by 4 bases and J by 3 bases, leaving 9 bases between them. The CDR3 runs to 13 residues. Here the CDR3 reads CASSPLSHYGYTF. The DNA for the CDR3 is TGTGCCAGCAGCCCCCTATCCCACTATGGCTACACCTTC.

The chain recombines TRBV19 with TRBJ1-4, with 9 bases identical to TRBD1. Germline V lookup: CDR1 LNHDA, CDR2 SQIVND (reference sequence). The ends lost 7 bases at V and 8 bases at J; junction bases unmatched: 2. The CDR3 totals 12 residues. CDR3: CASKTGGEKLFF. The CDR3 DNA reads TGTGCCAGTAAGACAGGGGGAGAAAAACTGTTTTTT.

This sequence joins TRBV6-2 or TRBV6-3 and TRBJ2-5, with D unclear. This CDR3 has 14 amino acids. Trimming removed 8 bases at V and 0 bases at J, with 13 bases between. Germline V gene sequence: CDR1 MNHEY, CDR2 SVGEGT. Here the CDR3 DNA reads TGTGCCAGCCGCCCCGAAGAGTACCAAGAGACCCAGTACTTC. Protein: CASRPEEYQETQYF.